This TCR beta chain derives from a study of control samples from healthy donors and cancer patients. The CDR3 covers 16 residues. With 5 bases removed from V and 1 base from J, the gap between germline ends came to 17 bases. The germline gives CDR1 LNHDA, CDR2 SQIVND (reference sequence). Profiling relied on immunoSEQ multiplex PCR, and the TCRdb table lists in-frame clones only, not all of them. The profile shows about 150,000 clones, around 94% of them singletons. This chain uses TRBV19 with TRBJ1-2; D is possibly TRBD1 (5 bases). This sequence was found in a man between 60 and 75 years old with colorectal cancer. Sequencing was done on a sample of PBMCs. CDR3 protein: CASSDPWTPNNYGYTF. The CDR3 region has the DNA TGTGCCAGTAGTGATCCTTGGACACCCAATAACTATGGCTACACCTTC.